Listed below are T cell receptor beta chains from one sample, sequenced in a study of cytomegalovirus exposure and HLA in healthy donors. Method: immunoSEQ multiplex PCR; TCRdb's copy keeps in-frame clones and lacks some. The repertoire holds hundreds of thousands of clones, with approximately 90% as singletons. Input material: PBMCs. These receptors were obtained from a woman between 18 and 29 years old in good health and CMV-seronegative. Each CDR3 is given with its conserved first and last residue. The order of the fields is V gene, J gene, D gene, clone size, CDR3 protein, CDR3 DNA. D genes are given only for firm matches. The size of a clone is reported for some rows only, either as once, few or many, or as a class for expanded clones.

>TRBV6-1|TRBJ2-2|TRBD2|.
CASSERLAGGLNTGELFF
TGTGCCAGCAGTGAACGTCTAGCGGGGGGCCTGAACACCGGGGAGCTGTTTTTT
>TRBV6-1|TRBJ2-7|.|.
CASHSASEQYF
TGTGCCAGCCACAGTGCCAGCGAGCAGTACTTC
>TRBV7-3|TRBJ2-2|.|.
CASSLGVGELFF
TGTGCCAGCAGCCTAGGGGTCGGGGAGCTGTTTTTT
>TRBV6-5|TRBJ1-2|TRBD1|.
CASSPDRGLGYTF
TGTGCCAGCAGTCCGGACAGGGGTCTGGGCTACACCTTC
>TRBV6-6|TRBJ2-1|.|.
CASSYEGDTEQFF
TGTGCCAGCAGTTACGAGGGGGACACTGAGCAGTTCTTC
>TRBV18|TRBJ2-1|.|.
CASSPGQKVYNEQFF
TGTGCCAGCTCACCCGGACAGAAAGTCTACAATGAGCAGTTCTTC
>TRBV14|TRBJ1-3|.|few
CATRRGSSGNTIYF
TGTGCCACCCGAAGGGGCAGTTCTGGAAACACCATATATTTT
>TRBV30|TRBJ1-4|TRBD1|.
CAWSTIRTGTNEKLFF
TGTGCCTGGAGTACTATCCGGACAGGCACGAATGAAAAACTGTTTTTT
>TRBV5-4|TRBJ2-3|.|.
CASSLVGASDTQYF
TGTGCCAGCAGCTTGGTGGGGGCCTCAGATACGCAGTATTTT
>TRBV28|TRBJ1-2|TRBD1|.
CASGIPGQGLYGYTF
TGTGCCAGCGGGATACCGGGACAGGGGCTCTATGGCTACACCTTC
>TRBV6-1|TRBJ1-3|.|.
CASSRGAGNTIYF
TGTGCCAGCAGTCGGGGAGCAGGAAACACCATATATTTT
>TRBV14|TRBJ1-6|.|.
CASSPGQTDNSPLHF
TGTGCCAGCAGCCCCGGACAGACCGATAATTCACCCCTCCACTTT
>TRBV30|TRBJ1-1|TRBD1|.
CAWSLIRGRTEAFF
TGTGCCTGGAGTCTCATCAGGGGGCGAACTGAAGCTTTCTTT
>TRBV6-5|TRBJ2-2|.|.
CASRAGADTGELFF
TGTGCCTCTCGGGCGGGGGCGGACACCGGGGAGCTGTTTTTT
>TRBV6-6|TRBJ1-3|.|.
CASSKATGVSGNTIYF
TGTGCCAGCAGCAAGGCGACTGGAGTCTCTGGAAACACCATATATTTT
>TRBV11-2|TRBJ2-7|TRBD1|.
CASSLDLAGGDEQYF
TGTGCCAGCAGCTTAGATCTGGCAGGGGGCGACGAGCAGTACTTC
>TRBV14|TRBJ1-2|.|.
CASSPPGFYGYTF
TGTGCCAGCAGCCCCCCGGGTTTCTATGGCTACACCTTC
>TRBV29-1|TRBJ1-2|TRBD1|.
CSVQTGVYGYTF
TGCAGCGTCCAGACAGGGGTCTATGGCTACACCTTC
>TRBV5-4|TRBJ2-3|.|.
CASSSGTKITDTQYF
TGTGCCAGCAGCTCCGGGACAAAGATCACAGATACGCAGTATTTT
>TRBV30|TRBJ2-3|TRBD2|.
CAWSGAGGHTDTQYF
TGTGCCTGGAGTGGCGCGGGGGGTCACACAGATACGCAGTATTTT
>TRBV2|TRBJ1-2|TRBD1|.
CASSEDIPQGEGYTF
TGTGCCAGCAGTGAAGACATCCCACAGGGGGAGGGCTACACCTTC
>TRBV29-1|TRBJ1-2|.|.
CSVALGTPYGYTF
TGCAGCGTCGCTCTCGGGACACCATATGGCTACACCTTC
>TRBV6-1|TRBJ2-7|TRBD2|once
CASSEALGLAYEQYF
TGTGCCAGCAGTGAAGCGCTGGGACTAGCCTACGAGCAGTACTTC
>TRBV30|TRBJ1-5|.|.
CAWSGYSNQPQHF
TGTGCCTGGAGTGGTTATAGCAATCAGCCCCAGCATTTT
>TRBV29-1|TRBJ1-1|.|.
CSVDQGGTEAFF
TGCAGCGTTGACCAGGGTGGCACTGAAGCTTTCTTT
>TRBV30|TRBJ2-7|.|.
CAWSVSAFEQYF
TGTGCCTGGAGTGTCTCAGCGTTCGAGCAGTACTTC
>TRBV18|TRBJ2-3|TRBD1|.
CASSPPGQYATDTQYF
TGTGCCAGCTCACCACCGGGACAGTATGCCACAGATACGCAGTATTTT
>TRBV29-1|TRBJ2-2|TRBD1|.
CSAGTGDTGELFF
TGCAGCGCCGGGACAGGGGATACCGGGGAGCTGTTTTTT
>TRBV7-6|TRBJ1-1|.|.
CASSPGVSNTEAFF
TGTGCCAGCAGCCCAGGGGTTAGCAACACTGAAGCTTTCTTT
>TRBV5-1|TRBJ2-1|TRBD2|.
CASSLDAGGNNEQFF
TGCGCCAGCAGCTTGGACGCGGGGGGAAATAATGAGCAGTTCTTC
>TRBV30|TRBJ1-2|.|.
CAWSPITGRTYGYTF
TGTGCCTGGAGTCCTATAACAGGAAGAACCTATGGCTACACCTTC
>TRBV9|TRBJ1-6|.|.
CASSVAGTDNSPLHF
TGTGCCAGCAGCGTAGCCGGTACAGATAATTCACCCCTCCACTTT
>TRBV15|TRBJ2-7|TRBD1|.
CATSRRDRSHEQYF
TGTGCCACCAGCAGAAGGGACAGGAGCCACGAGCAGTACTTC
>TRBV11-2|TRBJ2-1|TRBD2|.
CASSRTGTSGVSYNEQFF
TGTGCCAGCAGCCGAACCGGGACTAGCGGGGTTTCCTACAATGAGCAGTTCTTC
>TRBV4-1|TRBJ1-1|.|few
CASSQKFGQMNTEAFF
TGCGCCAGCAGCCAAAAATTCGGACAGATGAACACTGAAGCTTTCTTT
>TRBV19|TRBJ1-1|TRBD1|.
CASSIWGTGNTEAFF
TGTGCCAGTAGTATATGGGGGACAGGGAACACTGAAGCTTTCTTT
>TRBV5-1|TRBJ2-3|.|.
CASRVGGFTDTQYF
TGCGCCTCCCGGGTGGGGGGATTCACAGATACGCAGTATTTT
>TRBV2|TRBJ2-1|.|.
CASSEALGVASSYNEQFF
TGTGCCAGCAGTGAAGCGCTCGGGGTCGCGAGTTCCTACAATGAGCAGTTCTTC
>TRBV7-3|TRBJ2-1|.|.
CASSPRQGTYNEQFF
TGTGCCAGCAGCCCGCGGCAGGGAACCTACAATGAGCAGTTCTTC
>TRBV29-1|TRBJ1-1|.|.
CSVKGRNTEAFF
TGCAGCGTAAAGGGGCGTAACACTGAAGCTTTCTTT
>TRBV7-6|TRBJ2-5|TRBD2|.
CASSRGGEETQYF
TGTGCCAGCTCTCGCGGGGGGGAAGAGACCCAGTACTTC
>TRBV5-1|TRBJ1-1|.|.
CASSLGRDTEAFF
TGCGCCAGCAGCCTTGGCAGGGACACTGAAGCTTTCTTT
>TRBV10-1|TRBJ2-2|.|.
CASRGAANTGELFF
TGCGCCAGCAGGGGGGCAGCGAACACCGGGGAGCTGTTTTTT
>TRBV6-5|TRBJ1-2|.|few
CASSYSETANYGYTF
TGTGCCAGCAGTTACTCGGAGACCGCTAACTATGGCTACACCTTC
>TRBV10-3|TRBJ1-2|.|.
CATLATTTEDYGYTF
TGTGCCACCTTAGCGACGACGACGGAAGACTATGGCTACACCTTC